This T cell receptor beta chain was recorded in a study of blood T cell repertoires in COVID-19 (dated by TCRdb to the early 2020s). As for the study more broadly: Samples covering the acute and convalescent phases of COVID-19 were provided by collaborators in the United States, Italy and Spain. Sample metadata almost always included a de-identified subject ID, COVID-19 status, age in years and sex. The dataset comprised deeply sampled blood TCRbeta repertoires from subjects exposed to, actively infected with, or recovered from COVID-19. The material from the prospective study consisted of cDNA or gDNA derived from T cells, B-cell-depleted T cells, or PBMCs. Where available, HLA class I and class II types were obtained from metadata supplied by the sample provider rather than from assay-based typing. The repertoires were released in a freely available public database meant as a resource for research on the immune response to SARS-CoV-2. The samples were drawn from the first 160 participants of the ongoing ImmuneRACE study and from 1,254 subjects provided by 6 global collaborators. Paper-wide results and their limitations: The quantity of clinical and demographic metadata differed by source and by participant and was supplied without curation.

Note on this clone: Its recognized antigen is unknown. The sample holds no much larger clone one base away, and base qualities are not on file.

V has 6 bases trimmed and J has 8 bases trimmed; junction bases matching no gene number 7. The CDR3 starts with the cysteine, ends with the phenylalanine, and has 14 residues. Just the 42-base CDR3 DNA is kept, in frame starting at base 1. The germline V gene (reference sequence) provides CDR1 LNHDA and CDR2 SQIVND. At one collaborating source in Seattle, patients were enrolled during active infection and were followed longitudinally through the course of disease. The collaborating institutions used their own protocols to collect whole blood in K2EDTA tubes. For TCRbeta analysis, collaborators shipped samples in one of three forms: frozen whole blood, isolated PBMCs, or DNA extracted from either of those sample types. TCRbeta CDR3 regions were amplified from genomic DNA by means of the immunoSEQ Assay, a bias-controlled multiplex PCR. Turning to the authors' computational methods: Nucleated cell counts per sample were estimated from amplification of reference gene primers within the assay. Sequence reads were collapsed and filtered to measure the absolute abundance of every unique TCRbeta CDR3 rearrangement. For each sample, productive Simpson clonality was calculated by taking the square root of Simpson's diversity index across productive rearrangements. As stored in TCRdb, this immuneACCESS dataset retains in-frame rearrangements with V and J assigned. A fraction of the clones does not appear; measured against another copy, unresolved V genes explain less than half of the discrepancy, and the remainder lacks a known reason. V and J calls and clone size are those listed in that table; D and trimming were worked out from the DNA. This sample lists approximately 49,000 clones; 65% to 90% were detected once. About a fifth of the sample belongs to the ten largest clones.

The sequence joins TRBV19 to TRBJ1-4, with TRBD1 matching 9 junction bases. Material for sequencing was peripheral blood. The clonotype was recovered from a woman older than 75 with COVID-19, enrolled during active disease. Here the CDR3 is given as CASSLQGAREKLFF. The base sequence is TGTGCCAGTAGCCTACAGGGGGCACGGGAAAAACTGTTTTTT.